Below are 20 T cell receptor beta chains sequenced from a single sample in a study of blood T cell repertoires in COVID-19. The data were produced by immunoSEQ multiplex PCR, yet TCRdb's version contains in-frame clones alone and is incomplete. The repertoire has about 76,000 clones, 65% to 90% of them found once; the top ten carry 9.6%. What was sequenced was peripheral blood. These receptors all stem from a middle-aged man with COVID-19, enrolled during active disease.

The chain employs TRBV7-2 and TRBJ2-1, with D perhaps matching TRBD2 (6 bases). Between the trimmed V and J ends, which lost 0 bases and 0 bases, there was a span of 6 bases. The CDR3 runs to 15 residues. Germline lookup yields CDR1 SGHTA and CDR2 FQGNSA. The CDR3 DNA follows: TGTGCCAGCAGCTTAGCCGGGAGCTCCTACAATGAGCAGTTCTTC. It codes for CASSLAGSSYNEQFF. The entire variable domain, with the rest obtained from reference TRBV7-2 and TRBJ2-1, is as follows: GAGVSQSPSNKVTEKGKDVELRCDPISGHTALYWYRQSLGQGLEFLIYFQGNSAPDKSGLPSDRFSAERTGGSVSTLTIQRTQQEDSAVYLCASSLAGSSYNEQFFGPGTRLTVL.

As DNA, the CDR3 is TGTGCCAGCAGCTTAGCCGGGACAGCAATGAACACTGAAGCTTTCTTT. This codes for CASSLAGTAMNTEAFF. The rearrangement joins TRBV7-9 to TRBJ1-1; 7 nucleotides align to TRBD1. The CDR3 is made up of 16 amino acids. Germline CDR1 and CDR2: SEHNR and FQNEAQ (reference sequence). Germline trimming cut 0 bases from V and 0 bases from J; bases unmatched to any gene: 4.

V gene TRBV27 combines with J gene TRBJ2-7; 9 bases are shared with TRBD2. Germline values: CDR1 MNHEY, CDR2 SMNVEV (reference sequence). This CDR3 comprises 15 residues. V was clipped by 6 bases and J by 6 bases; unmatched bases: 12. CDR3 in DNA: TGTGCCAGCAGCCTACTTGCGGGGACTAGCCCCGAGCAGTACTTC. The encoded protein is CASSLLAGTSPEQYF.

This chain connects TRBV2 to TRBJ2-2; D call uncertain. Germline-derived CDR1 and CDR2 are SNHLY and FYNNEI. The germline V and J ends were trimmed by 7 bases and 4 bases, with 10 bases remaining between them. The CDR3 is made up of 13 amino acids. CDR3 protein: CASKETTTGELFF. CDR3 bases: TGTGCCAGCAAAGAGACAACCACCGGGGAGCTGTTTTTT. The full variable domain, with the rest looked up from reference TRBV2 and TRBJ2-2, is EPEVTQTPSHQVTQMGQEVILRCVPISNHLYFYWYRQILGQKVEFLVSFYNNEISEKSEIFDDQFSVERPDGSNFTLKIRSTKLEDSAMYFCASKETTTGELFFGEGSRLTVL.

V gene TRBV5-4 combines with J gene TRBJ1-4; the match to TRBD1 covers 9 bases. The CDR3 is 13 amino acids. The germline CDR1 and CDR2 sequences are SGHNT and YYREEE (reference sequence). The ends lost 5 bases at V and 8 bases at J; junction bases unmatched: 4. In DNA form, the CDR3 reads TGTGCCAGCAGACCGGACAGGGGAGAAAAACTGTTTTTT. Amino acids: CASRPDRGEKLFF.

This chain uses TRBV4-1 with TRBJ2-2, with TRBD1 matching over 7 bases. V was clipped by 4 bases and J by 1 base; unmatched bases: 3. The length of the CDR3 is 15 residues. Germline CDR1 reads MGHRA; CDR2 reads YSYEKL. CDR3 loop: CASSLRTGNTGELFF. CDR3 in DNA: TGCGCCAGCAGCCTACGGACAGGGAACACCGGGGAGCTGTTTTTT.

The chain employs TRBV19 and TRBJ2-7, with a weak D call TRBD1 (8 bases). CDR3 size: 14 residues. V was clipped by 3 bases and J by 12 bases, with 21 bases between them. The V gene's germline CDR1 is LNHDA and CDR2 SQIVND (reference sequence). The CDR3 DNA reads as TGTGCCAGTAGTATCCCAGGGGGCGGGAGCCCGTTGTACTTC. It encodes CASSIPGGGSPLYF. Combining the CDR3 with reference TRBV19 and TRBJ2-7 gives the whole variable domain DGGITQSPKYLFRKEGQNVTLSCEQNLNHDAMYWYRQDPGQGLRLIYYSQIVNDFQKGDIAEGYSVSREKKESFPLTVTSAQKNPTAFYLCASSIPGGGSPLYFGPGTRLTVT.

CDR3 loop: CACSSPPDTEAFF. The CDR3 DNA sequence: TGTGCCTGTTCGTCTCCTCCGGACACTGAAGCTTTCTTT. This sequence joins TRBV19 and TRBJ1-1; D ambiguous. This CDR3 comprises 13 residues. V lost 11 bases, J lost 3 bases, and 16 bases lay in between. The germline CDR1 and CDR2 sequences are LNHDA and SQIVND (reference sequence).

The chain links TRBV28 to TRBJ2-2; D might be TRBD1 (6 bases). Trimming took 6 bases from V and 7 from J, leaving 12 bases between them. Germline CDR1 MDHEN, CDR2 SYDVKM. The CDR3 runs to 13 residues. The CDR3 DNA is TGTGCCAGCAGAACTCCGGGACACGGGGAGCTGTTTTTT. As protein: CASRTPGHGELFF.

The genes are TRBV6-1 and TRBJ2-5, with 7 bases fitting TRBD2. Trimming at V came to 3 bases and at J to 7 bases, leaving 8 bases not matched to a gene. The CDR3 extends over 14 amino acids. From germline, CDR1 is MNHNS and CDR2 SASEGT. The CDR3 DNA follows: TGTGCCAGCAGTGAGGCTAGCGGTACGGGGACCCAGTACTTC. Translation gives CASSEASGTGTQYF.

This clone was seen ten or more times. The chain couples TRBV4-1 to TRBJ1-1; D gene uncertain. The length of the CDR3 is 11 residues. V shed 4 bases and J shed 8 bases, with 8 bases lying between them. Germline V CDR1 and CDR2: MGHRA, YSYEKL. The CDR3 coding sequence is TGCGCCAGCAGCCTTTTTGAGGAAGCTTTCTTT. The encoded protein is CASSLFEEAFF.

This clone was seen just once. The chain uses TRBV18 and TRBJ1-2; no reliable D call. The germline CDR1 and CDR2 sequences are KGHSH and LQKENI. Deletions cut 2 bases from V and 5 bases from J, with 12 bases between. The CDR3 has 14 amino acids. The CDR3 loop reads CASSPISAGYGYTF. As DNA, the CDR3 is TGTGCCAGCTCACCAATCTCCGCAGGTTATGGCTACACCTTC.

The chain combines TRBV28 with TRBJ2-7; 12 bases match TRBD2. Germline V lookup: CDR1 MDHEN, CDR2 SYDVKM. The V gene end was trimmed by 3 bases and the J gene end by 4 bases; junction bases not matched to a gene: 4. The CDR3 extends over 15 amino acids. The CDR3 sequence: CASSFQTSGSYEQYF. The CDR3 DNA sequence: TGTGCCAGCAGTTTCCAGACTAGCGGGAGTTACGAGCAGTACTTC. Combining the CDR3 with reference TRBV28 and TRBJ2-7 gives the whole variable domain DVKVTQSSRYLVKRTGEKVFLECVQDMDHENMFWYRQDPGLGLRLIYFSYDVKMKEKGDIPEGYSVSREKKERFSLILESASTNQTSMYLCASSFQTSGSYEQYFGPGTRLTVT.

The chain has TRBV12-3 or TRBV12-4 and TRBJ2-2; perhaps TRBD2 as D (5 bases). CDR3 length equals 13 residues. V gave up 3 bases and J gave up 4 bases, with 6 bases separating them. Here the CDR3 reads CASSFGVTGELFF. The DNA of the CDR3 is TGTGCCAGCAGTTTCGGGGTCACCGGGGAGCTGTTTTTT.

The V gene is TRBV6-1, the J gene TRBJ1-2; no clear D gene. This CDR3 is built from 15 residues. Germline-derived CDR1 and CDR2 are MNHNS and SASEGT. Between the trimmed V and J ends, which lost 2 bases and 4 bases, there was a span of 14 bases. The CDR3 DNA sequence: TGTGCCAGCAGTGAAAGTGGGCTTCTTGCCTATGGCTACACCTTC. This gives the protein CASSESGLLAYGYTF.

The chain carries TRBV9 and TRBJ1-1; the D gene is possibly TRBD1 (6 bases). CDR1 and CDR2 (germline): SGDLS, YYNGEE. The CDR3 spans 14 residues. The V end was cut by 0 bases, the J end by 1 base, with 7 bases between. The DNA for the CDR3 is TGTGCCAGCAGCGTAGAGGGACAGAACACTGAAGCTTTCTTT. This codes for CASSVEGQNTEAFF.

The chain employs TRBV20-1 and TRBJ1-4; D unclear. This CDR3 contains 10 residues. Between the trimmed V and J ends, which lost 1 base and 12 bases, there was a span of 6 bases. Germline CDR1 is DFQATT and CDR2 is SNEGSKA (reference sequence). This CDR3 reads CSARAVQLFF. The DNA for the CDR3 is TGCAGTGCTAGAGCAGTCCAACTGTTTTTT.

The V and J genes are TRBV6-5 and TRBJ1-6, with 7 bases that match TRBD1. The CDR3 runs to 13 residues. Germline V gene sequence: CDR1 MNHEY, CDR2 SVGAGI. J gave up 8 bases and V 6 bases, and 4 bases lay outside the gene matches. Here the CDR3 reads CASRRDRDSPLHF. CDR3 sequence (DNA): TGTGCCAGCAGGAGGGACAGAGATTCACCCCTCCACTTT.

The V and J genes are TRBV28 and TRBJ2-4; D is perhaps TRBD2 (5 bases). V shed 6 bases and J shed 0 bases, with 15 bases lying between them. CDR1 MDHEN and CDR2 SYDVKM come from the germline V gene. This CDR3 region has 16 residues. The CDR3 is CASSIQRSLAKNIQYF. The CDR3 DNA sequence: TGTGCCAGCAGCATTCAGCGGTCACTAGCCAAAAACATTCAGTACTTC.

The V and J genes are TRBV7-9 and TRBJ1-4; 9 bases agree with TRBD1. This CDR3 contains 16 residues. Germline V gene data show CDR1 as SEHNR and CDR2 as FQNEAQ (reference sequence). With V trimmed by 5 bases and J by 6 bases, 10 bases remained unmatched. The CDR3 spells CASSTSLGQGDEKLFF. The CDR3 nucleotides are TGTGCCAGCAGCACTAGCCTGGGACAGGGTGATGAAAAACTGTTTTTT.